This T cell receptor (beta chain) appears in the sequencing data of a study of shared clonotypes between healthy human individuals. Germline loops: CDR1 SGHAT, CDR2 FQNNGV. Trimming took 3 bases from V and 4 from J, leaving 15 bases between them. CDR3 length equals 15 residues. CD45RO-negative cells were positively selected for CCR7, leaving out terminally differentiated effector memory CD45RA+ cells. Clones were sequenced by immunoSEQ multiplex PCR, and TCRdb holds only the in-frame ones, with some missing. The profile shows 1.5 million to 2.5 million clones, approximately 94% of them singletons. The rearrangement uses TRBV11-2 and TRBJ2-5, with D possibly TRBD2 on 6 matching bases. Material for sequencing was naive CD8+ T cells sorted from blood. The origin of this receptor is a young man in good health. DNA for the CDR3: TGTGCCAGCAGCTTTAGCGGAGAGGTGTTAGAGACCCAGTACTTC. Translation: CASSFSGEVLETQYF.